This T cell receptor beta chain was identified in a study of spatial heterogeneity in lung cancer. The germline CDR1 and CDR2 sequences are LNHDA and SQIVND (reference sequence). V shed 5 bases and J 2 bases; nucleotides not matched to a gene: 9. The CDR3 covers 16 residues. Findings of the study overall: Ubiquitous expanded tumor TCRs were seen in blood more at resection than at follow-up.

Comments on this clonotype: The antigen is not known.

The time point is: sample taken at primary tumor resection. Tumor, nontumor lung or frozen PBMC supplied whole RNA, sequenced without sorting. Every TCR cDNA molecule bore its own unique molecular identifier. Each CDR3 protein is one row after TCRdb ran MiXCR on the 5' RACE reads. The table lists 50,000 to 65,000 distinct CDR3 sequences, 8% to 9% of them singletons, with about 14% in the top ten. The TCR originated in a female donor with early-stage non-small cell lung cancer. The rearrangement links TRBV19 to TRBJ2-3; 8 bases match TRBD2. The starting material was PBMCs, obtained at surgery. CDR3 sequence reads: CASSREGLPPTDTQYF. The DNA for the CDR3 is TGTGCCAGTAGTCGGGAGGGACTGCCACCCACAGATACGCAGTATTTT.